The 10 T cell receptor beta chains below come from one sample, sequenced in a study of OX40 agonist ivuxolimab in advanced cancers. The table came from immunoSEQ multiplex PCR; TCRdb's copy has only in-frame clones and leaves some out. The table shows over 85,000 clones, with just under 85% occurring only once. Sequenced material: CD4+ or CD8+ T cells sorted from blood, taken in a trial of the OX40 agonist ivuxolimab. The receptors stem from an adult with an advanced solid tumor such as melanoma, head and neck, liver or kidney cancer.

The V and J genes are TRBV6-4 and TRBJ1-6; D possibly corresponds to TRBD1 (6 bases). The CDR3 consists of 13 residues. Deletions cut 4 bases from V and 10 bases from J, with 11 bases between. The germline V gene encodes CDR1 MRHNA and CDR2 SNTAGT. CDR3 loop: CASSVQGGSPLHF. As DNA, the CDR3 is TGTGCCAGCAGTGTACAGGGAGGATCACCCCTCCACTTT.

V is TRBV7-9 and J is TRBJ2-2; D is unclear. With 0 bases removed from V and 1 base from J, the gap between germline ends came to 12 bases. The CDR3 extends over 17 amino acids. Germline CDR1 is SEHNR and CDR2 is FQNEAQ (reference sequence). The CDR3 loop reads CASSLALRVGNTGELFF. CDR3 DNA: TGTGCCAGCAGCTTAGCGCTTAGGGTCGGGAACACCGGGGAGCTGTTTTTT.

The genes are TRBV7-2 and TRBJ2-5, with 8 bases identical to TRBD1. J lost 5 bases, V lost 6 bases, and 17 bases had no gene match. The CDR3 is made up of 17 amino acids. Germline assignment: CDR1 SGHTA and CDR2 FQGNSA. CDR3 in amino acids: CASSPPQRDRWGETQYF. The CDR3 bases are TGTGCCAGCAGTCCCCCGCAACGGGACAGGTGGGGGGAGACCCAGTACTTC.

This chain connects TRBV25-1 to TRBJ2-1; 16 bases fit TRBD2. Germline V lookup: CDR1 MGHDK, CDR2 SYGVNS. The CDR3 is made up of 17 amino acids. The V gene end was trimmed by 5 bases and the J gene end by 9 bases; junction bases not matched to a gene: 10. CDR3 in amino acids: CASSRPVGLAGGGEQFF. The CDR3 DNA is TGTGCCAGCAGTCGGCCAGTGGGACTAGCGGGAGGGGGTGAGCAGTTCTTC.

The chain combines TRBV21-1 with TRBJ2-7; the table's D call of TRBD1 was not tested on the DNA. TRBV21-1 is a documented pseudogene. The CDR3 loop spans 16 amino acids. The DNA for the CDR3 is TGTGCCAGCAGGCCAACTGAGGGGACAGGACGGGGCGAGCAGTACTTC. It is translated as CASRPTEGTGRGEQYF.

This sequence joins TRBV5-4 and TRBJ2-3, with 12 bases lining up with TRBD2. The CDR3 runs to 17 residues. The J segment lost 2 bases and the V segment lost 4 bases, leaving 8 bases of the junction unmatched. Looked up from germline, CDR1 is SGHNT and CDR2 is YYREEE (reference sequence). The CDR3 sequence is CASSPRLAGAHTDTQYF. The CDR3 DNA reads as TGTGCCAGCAGCCCGAGACTAGCGGGGGCCCACACAGATACGCAGTATTTT. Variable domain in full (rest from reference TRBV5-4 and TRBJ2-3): ETGVTQSPTHLIKTRGQQVTLRCSSQSGHNTVSWYQQALGQGPQFIFQYYREEENGRGNFPPRFSGLQFPNYSSELNVNALELDDSALYLCASSPRLAGAHTDTQYFGPGTRLTVL.

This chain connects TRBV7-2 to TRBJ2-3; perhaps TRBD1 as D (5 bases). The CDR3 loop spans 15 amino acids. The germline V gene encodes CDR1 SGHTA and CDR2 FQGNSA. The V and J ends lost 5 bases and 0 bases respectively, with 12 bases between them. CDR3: CASSRDRSSTDTQYF. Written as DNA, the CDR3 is TGTGCCAGCAGCCGAGACAGATCAAGCACAGATACGCAGTATTTT.

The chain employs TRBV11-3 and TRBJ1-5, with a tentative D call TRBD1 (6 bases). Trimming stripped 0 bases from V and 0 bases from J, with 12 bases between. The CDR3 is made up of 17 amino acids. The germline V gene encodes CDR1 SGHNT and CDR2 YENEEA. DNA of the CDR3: TGTGCCAGCAGCTTAGATCTGGCAGGGGATAGCAATCAGCCCCAGCATTTT. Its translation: CASSLDLAGDSNQPQHF.

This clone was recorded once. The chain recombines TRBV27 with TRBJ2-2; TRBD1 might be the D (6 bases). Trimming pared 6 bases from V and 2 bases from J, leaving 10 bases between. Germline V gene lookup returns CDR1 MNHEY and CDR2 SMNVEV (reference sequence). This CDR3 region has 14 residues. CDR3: CASRNRVNTGELFF. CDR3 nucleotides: TGTGCCAGCAGGAACAGGGTTAACACCGGGGAGCTGTTTTTT.

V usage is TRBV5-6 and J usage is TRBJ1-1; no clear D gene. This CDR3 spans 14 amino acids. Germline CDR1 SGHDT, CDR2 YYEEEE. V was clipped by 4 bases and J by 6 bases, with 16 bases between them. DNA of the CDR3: TGTGCCAGCAGCCCCCTAATGATGAGACCTGAAGCTTTCTTT. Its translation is CASSPLMMRPEAFF.